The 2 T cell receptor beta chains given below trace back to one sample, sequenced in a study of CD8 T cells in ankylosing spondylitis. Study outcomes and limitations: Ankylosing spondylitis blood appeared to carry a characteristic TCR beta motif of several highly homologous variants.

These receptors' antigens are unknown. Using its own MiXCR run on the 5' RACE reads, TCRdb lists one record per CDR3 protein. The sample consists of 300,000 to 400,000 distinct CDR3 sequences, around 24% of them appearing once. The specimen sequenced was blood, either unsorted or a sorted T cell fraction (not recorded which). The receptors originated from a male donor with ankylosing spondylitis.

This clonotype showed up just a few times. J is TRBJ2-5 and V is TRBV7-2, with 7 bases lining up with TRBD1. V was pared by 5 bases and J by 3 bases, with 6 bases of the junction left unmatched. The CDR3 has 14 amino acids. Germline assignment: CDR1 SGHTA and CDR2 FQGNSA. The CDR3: CASSATGVEETQYF. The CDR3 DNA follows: TGTGCCAGCAGCGCTACAGGGGTCGAAGAGACCCAGTACTTC.

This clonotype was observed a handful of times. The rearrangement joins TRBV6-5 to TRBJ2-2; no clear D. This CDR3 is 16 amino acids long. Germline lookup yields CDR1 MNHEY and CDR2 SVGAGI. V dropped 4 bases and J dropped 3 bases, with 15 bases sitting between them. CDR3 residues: CASSSDRRQDTGELFF. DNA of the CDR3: TGTGCCAGCAGTTCTGACCGTCGGCAGGACACCGGGGAGCTGTTTTTT.